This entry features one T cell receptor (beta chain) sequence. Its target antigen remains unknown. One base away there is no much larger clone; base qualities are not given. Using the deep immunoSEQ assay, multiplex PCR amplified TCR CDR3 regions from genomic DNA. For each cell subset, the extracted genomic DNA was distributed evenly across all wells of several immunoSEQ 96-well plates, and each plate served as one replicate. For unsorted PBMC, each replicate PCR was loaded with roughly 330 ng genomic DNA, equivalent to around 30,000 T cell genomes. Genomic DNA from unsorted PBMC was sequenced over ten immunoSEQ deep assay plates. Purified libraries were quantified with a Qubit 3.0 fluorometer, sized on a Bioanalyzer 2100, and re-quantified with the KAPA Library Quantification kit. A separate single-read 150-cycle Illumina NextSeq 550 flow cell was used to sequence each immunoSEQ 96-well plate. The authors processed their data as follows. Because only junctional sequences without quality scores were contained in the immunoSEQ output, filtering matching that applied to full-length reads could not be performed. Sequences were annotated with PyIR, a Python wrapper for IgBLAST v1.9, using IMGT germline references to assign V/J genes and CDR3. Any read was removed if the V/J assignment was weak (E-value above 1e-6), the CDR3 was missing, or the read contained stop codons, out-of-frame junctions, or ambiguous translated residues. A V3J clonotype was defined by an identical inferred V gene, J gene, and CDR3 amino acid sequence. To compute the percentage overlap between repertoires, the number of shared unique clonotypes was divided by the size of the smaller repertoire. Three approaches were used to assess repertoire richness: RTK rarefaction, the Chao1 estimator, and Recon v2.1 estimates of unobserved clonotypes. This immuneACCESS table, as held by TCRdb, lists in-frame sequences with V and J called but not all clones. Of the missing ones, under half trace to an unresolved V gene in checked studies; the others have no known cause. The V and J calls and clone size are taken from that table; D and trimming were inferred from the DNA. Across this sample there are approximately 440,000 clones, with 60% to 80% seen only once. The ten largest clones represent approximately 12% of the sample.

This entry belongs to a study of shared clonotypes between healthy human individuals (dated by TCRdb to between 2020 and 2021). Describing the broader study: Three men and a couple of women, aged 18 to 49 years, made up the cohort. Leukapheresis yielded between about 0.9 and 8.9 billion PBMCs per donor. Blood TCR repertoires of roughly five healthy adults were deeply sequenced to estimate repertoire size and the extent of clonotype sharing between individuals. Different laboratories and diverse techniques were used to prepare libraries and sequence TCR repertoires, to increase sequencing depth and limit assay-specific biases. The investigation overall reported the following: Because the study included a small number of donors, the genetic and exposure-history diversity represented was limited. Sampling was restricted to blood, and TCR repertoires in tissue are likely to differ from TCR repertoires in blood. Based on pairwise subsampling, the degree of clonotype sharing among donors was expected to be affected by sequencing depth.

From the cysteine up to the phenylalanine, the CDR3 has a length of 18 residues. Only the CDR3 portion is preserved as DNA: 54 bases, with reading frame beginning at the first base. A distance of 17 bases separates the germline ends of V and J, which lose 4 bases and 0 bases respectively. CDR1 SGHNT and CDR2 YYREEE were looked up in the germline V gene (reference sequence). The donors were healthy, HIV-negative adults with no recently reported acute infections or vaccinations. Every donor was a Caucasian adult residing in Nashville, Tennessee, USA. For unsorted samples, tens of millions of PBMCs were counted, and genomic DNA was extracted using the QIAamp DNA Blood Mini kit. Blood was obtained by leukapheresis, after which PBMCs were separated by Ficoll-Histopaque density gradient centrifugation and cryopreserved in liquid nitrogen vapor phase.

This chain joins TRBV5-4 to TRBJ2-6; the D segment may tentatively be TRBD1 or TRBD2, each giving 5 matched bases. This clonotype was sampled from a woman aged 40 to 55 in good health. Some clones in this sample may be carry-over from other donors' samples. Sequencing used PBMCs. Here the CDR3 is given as CASSQPGTHSSGANVLTF. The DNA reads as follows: TGTGCCAGCAGCCAGCCTGGGACGCACAGCTCTGGGGCCAACGTCCTGACTTTC.